This T cell receptor (beta chain) is drawn from a study of blood T cell repertoires in COVID-19. Original handling: Researchers report that nucleated cell counts were estimated from reference gene primer amplification. Sequencing used immunoSEQ multiplex PCR; TCRdb keeps in-frame clones, though not all of them. The V and J calls and clone size were taken over from that table, and D and trimming were inferred from the DNA. The sample shows some 430,000 clones, 90% of them seen only once. This CDR3 region has 13 residues. Germline V gene sequence: CDR1 SGHNT, CDR2 YYREEE (reference sequence). V lost 0 bases to trimming and J lost 5 bases, with 6 bases between them. Participants had their cohort set by participant-reported clinical history. Two consecutive negative NP/OP PCR tests, clearance, or resolved symptoms defined Cohort 3 recovery.

The receptor comes from a man aged 18 to 30 who had recovered from COVID-19. The sequenced sample consisted of PBMCs or T cells enriched from blood (not recorded which). The chain links TRBV5-4 to TRBJ1-5; maybe TRBD1 (6 bases). The CDR3 DNA is TGTGCCAGCAGCTTGGGACAGGATCAGCCCCAGCATTTT. As protein: CASSLGQDQPQHF.